The 14 T cell receptor beta chains reported below all come from one sample, sequenced in a study of cytomegalovirus exposure and HLA in healthy donors. The PCR made use of 60 Vbeta and 13 Jbeta primers. This table comes from immunoSEQ multiplex PCR, and its TCRdb copy is limited to in-frame clones, with some not included. This repertoire comprises 150,000 to 200,000 clones; its ten largest clones make up less than 0.95%. The sequencing sample was made of PBMCs. These receptor sequences come from a woman under 30 in good health and CMV-seropositive.

The chain links TRBV2 to TRBJ2-5; tentative D call: TRBD2 (8 bases). Looked up from germline, CDR1 is SNHLY and CDR2 is FYNNEI. V was shortened by 3 bases and J by 5 bases, with 22 bases between the two germline ends. The CDR3 length is 17 residues. CDR3 protein: CASSDGRAKGQKETQYF. CDR3 DNA sequence: TGTGCCAGCAGTGACGGGAGGGCCAAGGGACAGAAGGAGACCCAGTACTTC.

V gene TRBV5-6 combines with J gene TRBJ2-1; 10 nucleotides match TRBD2. The germline CDR1 and CDR2 sequences are SGHDT and YYEEEE. V was clipped by 1 base and J by 5 bases; unmatched bases: 6. This CDR3 contains 16 residues. The CDR3 region has the DNA TGTGCCAGCAGCTTGTTAGCGGGAGGACGTCACAATGAGCAGTTCTTC. This translates into CASSLLAGGRHNEQFF.

V and J are TRBV29-1 and TRBJ2-5; 11 positions agree with TRBD2. Matching the DNA end better, TRBJ2-7 makes the J call doubtful. CDR1 SQVTM and CDR2 ANQGSEA come from the germline V gene. The CDR3 runs 13 residues. CDR3 bases: TGCAGCGTTTCTAGCGGGAGGTTCTACGAGCAGTACTTC. The encoded protein is CSVSSGRFYEQYF.

The chain joins TRBV25-1 to TRBJ1-1; D gene unclear. V was pared by 6 bases and J by 8 bases, with 13 bases between. Germline values: CDR1 MGHDK, CDR2 SYGVNS. The CDR3 length is 12 residues. The CDR3 protein is CASSHPSGEAFF. CDR3 DNA sequence: TGTGCCAGCAGCCATCCGAGCGGGGAAGCTTTCTTT. The whole variable domain, filled in from reference TRBV25-1 and TRBJ1-1, reads EADIYQTPRYLVIGTGKKITLECSQTMGHDKMYWYQQDPGMELHLIHYSYGVNSTEKGDLSSESTVSRIRTEHFPLTLESARPSHTSQYLCASSHPSGEAFFGQGTRLTVV.

The chain carries TRBV5-4 and TRBJ1-2; D not resolved. CDR1 and CDR2 from the germline V gene are SGHNT and YYREEE (reference sequence). Trimming removed 0 bases from V and 7 bases from J, with 10 bases in between. The CDR3 totals 13 residues. The CDR3 is CASSLAATGGYTF. For the CDR3, the DNA is TGTGCCAGCAGCTTGGCAGCGACCGGTGGCTACACCTTC.

V gene TRBV25-1 combines with J gene TRBJ2-3; weak D call: TRBD1 (6 bases). This CDR3 comprises 14 residues. The V end was cut by 3 bases, the J end by 0 bases, with 7 bases between. Germline values: CDR1 MGHDK, CDR2 SYGVNS. The CDR3, as DNA: TGTGCCAGCAGTGACAGGGGTAGCACAGATACGCAGTATTTT. This encodes CASSDRGSTDTQYF.

V usage is TRBV7-9 and J usage is TRBJ2-1; D is unresolved. Trimming cost V 1 base and J 0 bases, with 10 bases left between them. CDR3 length equals 16 residues. CDR1 is SEHNR and CDR2 is FQNEAQ in the germline V gene (reference sequence). The CDR3 DNA reads as TGTGCCAGCAGCTTAGTACGACGGAGCTCCTACAATGAGCAGTTCTTC. Amino acid sequence: CASSLVRRSSYNEQFF.

J is TRBJ2-7 and V is TRBV7-2; TRBD2 might be the D (6 bases). CDR3 size: 13 residues. The germline V gene has CDR1 SGHTA and CDR2 FQGNSA. Trimming took 5 bases from V and 7 from J, leaving 15 bases between them. The CDR3 DNA is TGTGCCAGCAGCGCCGGGAGTCCGCGGGAGCAGTACTTC. As protein: CASSAGSPREQYF.

The V gene is TRBV29-1, the J gene TRBJ2-3; D is unclear. CDR1 and CDR2 (germline): SQVTM, ANQGSEA. This CDR3 is 13 amino acids long. Trimming removed 3 bases from V and 2 bases from J, with 9 bases in between. CDR3 sequence (DNA): TGCAGCGTTGACGAGATTTCCACAGATACGCAGTATTTT. Its translation: CSVDEISTDTQYF.

The rearrangement uses TRBV2 and TRBJ1-2; D perhaps matches TRBD1 (6 bases). Trimming removed 10 bases at V and 4 bases at J, with 19 bases between. The CDR3 spans 14 residues. Germline V lookup: CDR1 SNHLY, CDR2 FYNNEI. CDR3 nucleotide sequence: TGTGCCACCCCCCAAGGGGGGGCCGGCTATGGCTACACCTTC. This encodes CATPQGGAGYGYTF.

This chain links TRBV7-9 with TRBJ1-4, with D perhaps TRBD1 (5 bases). This CDR3 contains 15 residues. V was cut by 4 bases and J by 5 bases, with 14 bases left in between. Germline CDR1 SEHNR, CDR2 FQNEAQ (reference sequence). The CDR3 DNA reads TGTGCCAGCAGCTACGGGACCCGGGGGAATGAAAAACTGTTTTTT. Its translation is CASSYGTRGNEKLFF.

The rearrangement uses TRBV5-6 and TRBJ2-5; 8 bases line up with TRBD2. This CDR3 contains 13 residues. Germline trimming cut 3 bases from V and 4 bases from J; bases unmatched to any gene: 2. Germline V gene data show CDR1 as SGHDT and CDR2 as YYEEEE. In nucleotides, the CDR3 is TGTGCCAGCAGCTCCCGGGGGGGAGAGACCCAGTACTTC. Its protein is CASSSRGGETQYF.

The rearrangement links TRBV11-3 to TRBJ2-3, with D possibly TRBD2 on 5 matching bases. Germline lookup yields CDR1 SGHNT and CDR2 YENEEA. The CDR3 contains 16 residues. With 4 bases removed from V and 1 base from J, the gap between germline ends came to 15 bases. The CDR3 reads CASSSELDGGTDTQYF. CDR3 nucleotides: TGTGCCAGCAGCTCCGAACTAGACGGGGGCACAGATACGCAGTATTTT. Supplemented by reference TRBV11-3 and TRBJ2-3, the full variable domain reads EAGVVQSPRYKIIEKKQPVAFWCNPISGHNTLYWYLQNLGQGPELLIRYENEEAVDDSQLPKDRFSAERLKGVDSTLKIQPAELGDSAVYLCASSSELDGGTDTQYFGPGTRLTVL.

The V gene is TRBV29-1, the J gene TRBJ2-1, with 14 bases that match TRBD2. The CDR3 consists of 15 residues. Trimming removed 5 bases from V and 3 bases from J; junction bases left unmatched: 3. The germline gives CDR1 SQVTM, CDR2 ANQGSEA. The CDR3 DNA follows: TGCAGCGTTTCCGGACTAGCGGGGGGCTACAATGAGCAGTTCTTC. Its translation is CSVSGLAGGYNEQFF.